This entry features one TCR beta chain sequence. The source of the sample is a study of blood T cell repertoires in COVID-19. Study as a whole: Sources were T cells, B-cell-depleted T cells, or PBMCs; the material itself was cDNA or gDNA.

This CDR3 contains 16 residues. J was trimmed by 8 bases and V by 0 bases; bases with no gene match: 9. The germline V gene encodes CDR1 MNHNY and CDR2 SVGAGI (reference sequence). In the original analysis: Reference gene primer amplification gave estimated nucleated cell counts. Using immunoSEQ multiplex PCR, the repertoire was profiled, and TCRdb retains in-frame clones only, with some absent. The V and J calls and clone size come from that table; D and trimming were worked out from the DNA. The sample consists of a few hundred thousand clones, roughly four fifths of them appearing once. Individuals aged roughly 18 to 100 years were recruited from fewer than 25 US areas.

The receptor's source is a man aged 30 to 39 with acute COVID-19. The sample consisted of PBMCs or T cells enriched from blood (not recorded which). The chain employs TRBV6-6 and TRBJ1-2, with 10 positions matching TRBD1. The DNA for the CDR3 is TGTGCCAGCAGTTACTCGGTGGGACAGGGGAAGCACGGCTACACCTTC. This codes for CASSYSVGQGKHGYTF.